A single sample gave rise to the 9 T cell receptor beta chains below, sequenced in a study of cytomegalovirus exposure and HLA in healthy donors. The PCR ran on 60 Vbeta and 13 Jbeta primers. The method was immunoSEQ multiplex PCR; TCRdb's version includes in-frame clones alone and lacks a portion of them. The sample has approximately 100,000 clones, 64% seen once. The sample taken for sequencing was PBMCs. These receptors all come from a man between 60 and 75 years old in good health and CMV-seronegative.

In nucleotides, the CDR3 is TGCGCCAGCAGCTCGGGACAGGGGACACAAAAACAAGAGACCCAGTACTTC. Amino acid sequence: CASSSGQGTQKQETQYF. The rearrangement joins TRBV5-1 to TRBJ2-5; TRBD1 aligns across 10 bases. Looked up from germline, CDR1 is SGHRS and CDR2 is YFSETQ. With 3 bases clipped from V and 2 bases from J, the junction kept 10 bases outside the gene matches. The length of the CDR3 is 17 residues.

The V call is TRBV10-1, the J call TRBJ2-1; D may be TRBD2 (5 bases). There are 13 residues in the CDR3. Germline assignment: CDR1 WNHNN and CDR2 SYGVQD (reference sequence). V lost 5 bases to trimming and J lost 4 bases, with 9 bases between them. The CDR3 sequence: CASSPGLYNEQFF. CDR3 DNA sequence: TGCGCCAGCAGTCCAGGACTGTACAATGAGCAGTTCTTC.

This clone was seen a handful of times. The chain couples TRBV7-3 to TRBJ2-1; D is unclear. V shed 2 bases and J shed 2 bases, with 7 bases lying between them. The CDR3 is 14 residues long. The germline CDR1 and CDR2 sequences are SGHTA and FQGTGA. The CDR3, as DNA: TGTGCCAGCAGCTTAGGCGGAACCTACAATGAGCAGTTCTTC. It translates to CASSLGGTYNEQFF.

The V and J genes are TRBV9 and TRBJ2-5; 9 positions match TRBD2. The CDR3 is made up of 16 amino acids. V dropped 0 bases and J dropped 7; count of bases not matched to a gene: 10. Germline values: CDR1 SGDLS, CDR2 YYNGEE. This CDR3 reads CASSVEVGTSWGTQYF. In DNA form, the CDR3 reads TGTGCCAGCAGCGTAGAAGTGGGGACTAGCTGGGGGACCCAGTACTTC.

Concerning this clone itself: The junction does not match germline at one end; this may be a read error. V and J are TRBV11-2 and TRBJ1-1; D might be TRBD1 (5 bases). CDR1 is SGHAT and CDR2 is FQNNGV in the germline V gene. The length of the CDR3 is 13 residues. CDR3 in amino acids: CASSLAGNPEAFF. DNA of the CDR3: TGTGCCAGCAGCTTAGCAGGGAACCCTGAAGCTTTCTTT.

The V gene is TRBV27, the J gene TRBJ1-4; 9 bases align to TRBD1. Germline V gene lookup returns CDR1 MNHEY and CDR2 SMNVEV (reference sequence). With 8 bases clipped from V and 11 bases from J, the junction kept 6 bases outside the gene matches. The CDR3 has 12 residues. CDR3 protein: CASGTGTGKLFF. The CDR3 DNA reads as TGTGCCAGCGGAACCGGGACAGGGAAACTGTTTTTT.

The CDR3 spells CASSLWGVWDGLNGELFF. The CDR3 bases are TGCGCCAGCAGCTTGTGGGGGGTCTGGGACGGCCTGAACGGGGAGCTGTTTTTT. This chain joins TRBV5-1 and TRBJ2-2; TRBD2 might be the D (6 bases). The ends were cut back, 1 base at V and 7 bases at J, with 23 bases in the middle. The CDR3 runs 18 residues. The germline CDR1 and CDR2 sequences are SGHRS and YFSETQ.

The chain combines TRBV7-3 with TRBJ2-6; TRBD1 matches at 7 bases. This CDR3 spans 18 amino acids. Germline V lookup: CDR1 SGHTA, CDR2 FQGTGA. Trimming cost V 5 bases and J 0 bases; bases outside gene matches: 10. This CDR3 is CASSASGQLLSGANVLTF. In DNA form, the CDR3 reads TGTGCCAGCAGCGCCTCGGGACAGCTACTCTCTGGGGCCAACGTCCTGACTTTC.

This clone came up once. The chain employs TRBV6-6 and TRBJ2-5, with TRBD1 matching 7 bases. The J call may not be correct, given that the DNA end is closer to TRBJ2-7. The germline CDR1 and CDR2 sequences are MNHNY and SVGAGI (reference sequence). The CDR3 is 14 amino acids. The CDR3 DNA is TGTGCCAGCAGTTTCCAGGGGGACCCCTACGAGCAGTACTTC. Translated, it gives CASSFQGDPYEQYF.